One T cell receptor beta chain is described in this entry. Only in-frame clones appear in the TCRdb table, and some are missing; sequencing was by immunoSEQ multiplex PCR. The sample includes more than 95,000 clones, 69% of them seen just once. This CDR3 region has 13 residues. Between the trimmed V and J ends, which lost 5 bases and 0 bases, there was a span of 7 bases. The entry originates in a study of blood T cell repertoires in COVID-19. For the study at large: PBMCs, B-cell-depleted T cells, or T cells were the source of the cDNA or gDNA that made up the material.

The receptor comes from a woman between 65 and 79 years old with acute or convalescent COVID-19. The sequenced sample consisted of peripheral blood. The rearrangement uses TRBV12-3 or TRBV12-4 and TRBJ1-1; unclear D gene. CDR3 DNA sequence: TGTGCCAGCAGTCTAAAAGTGAACACTGAAGCTTTCTTT. Residues: CASSLKVNTEAFF.